A selection of T cell receptor beta chains follows, all from one sample in a study of shared clonotypes between healthy human individuals. The repertoire was sequenced with immunoSEQ multiplex PCR; TCRdb's copy has only in-frame clones and lacks some. The data hold some 2,000,000 clones, with approximately 95% observed a single time. The sequencing input was naive CD4+ T cells sorted from blood. Receptors originate from a young man in good health. The CDR3 runs from the conserved cysteine through the conserved F or W.

TRBJ1-4	TRBV27	CASSSTGGEKLFF
TRBJ2-6	TRBV5-1	CASSLEGQHSGANVLTF
TRBJ1-1	TRBV7-2	CASSLGQTRFTEAFF
TRBJ2-7	TRBV10-1	CASSESGTALYEQYF
TRBJ2-3	TRBV18	CASSPLDRAPQYF
TRBJ1-3	TRBV6-5	CASAEGNTIYF
TRBJ2-7	TRBV18	CASSRGTGDTSYEQYF
TRBJ2-5	TRBV4-1	CASSQVTGEWAQYF
TRBJ1-2	TRBV10-3	CAISQGADYGYTF
TRBJ2-3	TRBV20-1	CSAPRASVLYF
TRBJ2-5	TRBV2	CASSPTSGGKETQYF
TRBJ2-1	TRBV19	CASSTLATHSYNEQFF
TRBJ2-5	TRBV15	CATSRNLPSGGGETQYF
TRBJ2-3	TRBV30	CAWTGGRKDTQYF
TRBJ2-5	TRBV5-1	CASSLGQGGFQETQYF
TRBJ2-7	TRBV5-4	CASSLGTASYEQYF
TRBJ2-3	TRBV6-5	CASSPLGQSTDTQYF
TRBJ2-7	TRBV5-1	CASSPGGRGISYEQYF
TRBJ2-2	TRBV7-2	CASGTGTVGTGELFF
TRBJ1-2	TRBV18	CASSLGQSDGYTF
TRBJ2-5	TRBV6-6	CASRTQETQYF
TRBJ1-2	TRBV7-8	CASSLANSSPNYGYTF
TRBJ2-7	TRBV18	CASSLGTADSYEQYF
TRBJ2-3	TRBV5-1	CASSLVLAGDTDTQYF
TRBJ2-2	TRBV4-3	CASSPVLLAGGLTGELFF
TRBJ2-7	TRBV5-1	CASRASYEQYF
TRBJ2-5	TRBV5-6	CASSLGNQETQYF
TRBJ1-2	TRBV2	CASSFGTGNNYGYTF
TRBJ2-2	TRBV5-1	CASSEQGAGTGELFF
TRBJ1-6	TRBV6-6	CASSPWTANNSPLHF
TRBJ1-6	TRBV9	CASSVDIGDLSPLHF
TRBJ1-5	TRBV5-8	CASSLEGTGREPQHF